This T cell receptor beta chain appears in the sequencing data of a study of CD8+CD57+ T cells in acquired aplastic anemia. Study summary: Sorted CD4+ plus CD8+ cells gave DNA averaging approximately 3.2 ug.

Previously, flow cytometry had revealed CD8+CD57+ cell expansion in the patients chosen for sequencing. No patient had been given any therapy when blood was sampled. This clonotype was seen many times. Antigen: not known. V lost 2 bases and J 0 bases, leaving 10 bases between the germline ends. CDR1 and CDR2 (germline): DFQATT, SNEGSKA (reference sequence). The length of the CDR3 is 14 residues. The template used for profiling TCR beta VDJ and CDR3 was genomic DNA. MiXCR, run by TCRdb on the reads, gives a single entry per CDR3 protein. The table lists about 150,000 distinct CDR3 sequences, about 48% of them singletons. Study observations and caveats: Patients and healthy controls showed no significant CD8+ Simpson's diversity difference. Sharing between patients and controls was observed for 25 to 30 CD8+ CDR3 sequences.

This receptor was taken from a human donor with aplastic anemia. Sequencing was done on a sample of sorted CD4+, CD8+, or CD8+CD57+ T cells (not recorded which) from PBMCs. The V call is TRBV20-1, the J call TRBJ1-1; no firm D call. CDR3 sequence (DNA): TGCAGTGCTAGACGCCCAGATATGAACACTGAAGCTTTCTTT. It specifies CSARRPDMNTEAFF.